The sequence of this T cell receptor (beta chain) was determined in a study of identical twins. This clonotype was counted once. At one end, the junction sequence differs from germline, possibly due to a read error. MiXCR was run by TCRdb on the 5' RACE reads, yielding one entry per CDR3 protein. This sample has roughly 490,000 distinct CDR3 sequences, with around 15% found just once. These data were also reused for a study on yellow fever vaccine responses in identical twins. That report adds: Twins' T cell vaccine responses reportedly looked partly convergent, partly personalized.

This receptor was taken from a woman in her late teens or twenties in good health. The material sequenced was CD4+ T cells sorted from blood.

The CDR3 nucleotides are TGTACCAGCAGTTTAGTTCCACTCTCCTACAATGAGCAGTTCTTC. Residues: CTSSLVPLSYNEQFF. V usage is TRBV27 and J usage is TRBJ2-1; D not resolved. This CDR3 has 15 residues. CDR1 is MNHEY, CDR2 SMNVEV, per germline (reference sequence).